Below, one T cell receptor beta chain is given with its context. Its antigen is currently not known. The record has no base qualities; no much larger clone is one base away. Participants in the prospective study were enrolled through a virtual design, were aged roughly 18 to 100 years, and lived in roughly 24 United States geographic areas. In the prospective study, participants were assigned to cohorts based on the clinical history participants reported in a screening survey and a study questionnaire. Recovered participants in ImmuneRACE Cohort 3 were defined as having two consecutive negative NP/OP PCR tests, clearance from a healthcare professional, or resolution of symptoms. In the prospective study, mobile phlebotomists collected whole blood, serum and a nasopharyngeal or oropharyngeal swab from each participant. Additional blood draws and questionnaires over an approximately 2-month period could optionally be provided by prospective study participants. Before DNA extraction, prospective study blood samples were shipped either frozen or at room temperature.

These data come from a study of blood T cell repertoires in COVID-19 (dated by TCRdb to the early 2020s). General notes on the study: Samples covering the acute and convalescent phases of COVID-19 were provided by collaborators in the United States, Italy and Spain. The prospective study material was composed of cDNA or gDNA derived from T cells, B-cell-depleted T cells, or PBMCs. Deeply sampled blood TCRbeta repertoires from subjects exposed to, actively infected with, or recovered from COVID-19 were included in the dataset. A freely available public database, intended as a resource for researchers studying the immune response to SARS-CoV-2, is where the repertoires were released. The samples were drawn from two sources: the first 160 participants of the ongoing ImmuneRACE study, and 1,000 to 1,500 subjects contributed by 6 global collaborators. Sample metadata almost always included a de-identified subject ID, COVID-19 status, age in years and sex. Where available, HLA class I and class II types were taken from metadata supplied by the sample provider and were not determined by assay-based typing. Summary of the overall study and its limitations: Clinical and demographic metadata were provided uncurated, with the amount varying by source and participant.

Looking up the germline V gene (reference sequence) yields CDR1 SEHNR and CDR2 FQNEAQ. The V and J ends are trimmed by 3 bases and 5 bases, leaving 10 bases between them. Including cysteine and phenylalanine, the CDR3 has 14 amino acids. The DNA shown is the 42-base CDR3, in frame from base 1. TCRbeta CDR3 regions were amplified from genomic DNA using the immunoSEQ Assay, a bias-controlled multiplex PCR. Under the source paper's analysis protocol: Within the assay, amplification of reference gene primers was used to estimate how many nucleated cells each sample contained. To quantify the absolute abundance of each unique TCRbeta CDR3 rearrangement, sequence reads were collapsed and filtered. For each sample, productive Simpson clonality was calculated as the square root of Simpson's diversity index over productive rearrangements. TCRdb obtained this table from immuneACCESS and retained in-frame rearrangements with V and J assigned. These tables miss some clones; where compared with another copy, unresolved V genes account for less than half of the shortfall, and the remainder is unexplained. The D gene and trimming were derived from the DNA, and the V and J assignments and clone size from that table. The sample data list approximately 230,000 clones, and about 80% of these were observed just once. The top ten hold about 15% of the sample.

This sequence originates from a man aged 35-49 years who had recovered from COVID-19. Specimen: PBMCs or T cells enriched from blood (not recorded which). This sequence uses TRBV7-9 and TRBJ2-2; no D gene is confidently identified. The DNA sequence is TGTGCCAGCAGCTTCCGAGATATTACCGGGGAGCTGTTTTTT. This yields the protein CASSFRDITGELFF.